These 16 T cell receptor beta chains originate from one sample sequenced in a study of CD4 T cells in relation to SARS-CoV-2 and coronaviruses. The unexposed donors gave CD4+ T cells in about 2010-2019, prior to COVID-19. Isolation of CD4+ T cells took place after around eleven days in culture. No antigen has been assigned to these receptors. Assay: immunoSEQ multiplex PCR; the TCRdb copy retains only in-frame clones and omits some. Among under 20,000 clones listed, 74% were seen once. The sequenced material came from CD4+ T cells from PBMCs, cultured in vitro. These TCRs come from a human donor in good health.

This clone has a handful of counts. V usage is TRBV9 and J usage is TRBJ1-6; D gene ambiguous. V lost 1 base and J 14 bases, leaving 10 bases between the germline ends. Germline-derived CDR1 and CDR2 are SGDLS and YYNGEE. There are 12 residues in the CDR3. The chain's CDR3 is CASSVPAGALHF. CDR3 DNA: TGTGCCAGCAGCGTACCCGCCGGAGCCCTCCACTTT.

This clone was observed a handful of times. This chain uses TRBV3-1 (or the pseudogene TRBV3-2) with TRBJ2-7; 7 nucleotides align to TRBD1. CDR3 length equals 15 residues. With V trimmed by 4 bases and J by 4 bases, 10 bases remained unmatched. Germline V gene sequence: CDR1 LGHDT, CDR2 YNNKEL (reference sequence). The CDR3 region is CASSPYDRASYEQYF. In DNA form, the CDR3 reads TGTGCCAGCAGCCCGTATGACAGGGCGTCATACGAGCAGTACTTC.

This clone was seen just once. The chain links TRBV18 to TRBJ2-1; no clear D. The CDR3 length is 16 residues. Germline V gene data show CDR1 as KGHSH and CDR2 as LQKENI. V lost 0 bases and J lost 0, with 9 bases in between. As DNA, the CDR3 is TGTGCCAGCTCACCACCGTTGGCGCGCTCCTACAATGAGCAGTTCTTC. Residues: CASSPPLARSYNEQFF.

This clone was counted only a few times. This sequence joins TRBV4-2 and TRBJ2-7; 7 positions agree with TRBD2. The trim removed 0 bases at V and 2 bases at J, leaving 4 bases unmatched. Germline V gene lookup returns CDR1 LGHNA and CDR2 YNFKEQ. This CDR3 has 15 residues. In nucleotides, the CDR3 is TGTGCCAGCAGCCAAGACCTAGCGGTCGCCTACGAGCAGTACTTC. The encoded protein is CASSQDLAVAYEQYF.

The chain links TRBV21-1 to TRBJ2-5; TRBD1 was called by the table and not checked on the DNA. TRBV21-1 is listed as a pseudogene. The CDR3 covers 16 residues. CDR3 residues: CASNCIRDRVQETQYF. DNA of the CDR3: TGTGCCAGCAACTGCATCCGGGACAGGGTCCAAGAGACCCAGTACTTC.

The J gene is TRBJ2-3, the V gene TRBV11-2, with D perhaps matching TRBD1 (5 bases). The CDR3 extends over 14 amino acids. CDR1 and CDR2 from the germline V gene are SGHAT and FQNNGV. Trimming removed 5 bases at V and 2 bases at J, with 11 bases between. As DNA, the CDR3 is TGTGCCAGCAGCCCTCGACAGTACACAGATACGCAGTATTTT. Its translation is CASSPRQYTDTQYF. Full variable domain (rest looked up from reference TRBV11-2 and TRBJ2-3): EAGVAQSPRYKIIEKRQSVAFWCNPISGHATLYWYQQILGQGPKLLIQFQNNGVVDDSQLPKDRFSAERLKGVDSTLKIQPAKLEDSAVYLCASSPRQYTDTQYFGPGTRLTVL.

This chain joins TRBV19 and TRBJ2-5; TRBD1 is a possible D gene (6 bases). CDR3 length: 19 amino acids. Between the trimmed V and J ends, which lost 0 bases and 4 bases, there was a span of 24 bases. The V gene's germline CDR1 is LNHDA and CDR2 SQIVND (reference sequence). This CDR3 is CASSIDLQSRTVTPETQYF. The CDR3 bases are TGTGCCAGTAGTATAGATTTACAGTCCCGGACAGTAACCCCAGAGACCCAGTACTTC.

This clone was seen only a few times. The gene calls are TRBV5-4 and TRBJ2-2; 8 bases map to TRBD1. The V segment lost 1 base and the J segment 4 bases; nucleotides outside the gene matches: 6. CDR3 length: 16 residues. Germline V lookup: CDR1 SGHNT, CDR2 YYREEE (reference sequence). CDR3 DNA sequence: TGTGCCAGCAGCTTGCCCCAGGGGGCAAGCACCGGGGAGCTGTTTTTT. Its protein is CASSLPQGASTGELFF. Looking up the rest from reference TRBV5-4 and TRBJ2-2 gives the full variable domain: ETGVTQSPTHLIKTRGQQVTLRCSSQSGHNTVSWYQQALGQGPQFIFQYYREEENGRGNFPPRFSGLQFPNYSSELNVNALELDDSALYLCASSLPQGASTGELFFGEGSRLTVL.

The chain carries TRBV7-2 and TRBJ1-4; D uncertain. Germline V gene sequence: CDR1 SGHTA, CDR2 FQGNSA. The CDR3 spans 13 residues. V was shortened by 5 bases and J by 6 bases, with 10 bases between the two germline ends. The CDR3: CASSKYGDEKLFF. The DNA for the CDR3 is TGTGCCAGCAGCAAATACGGAGATGAAAAACTGTTTTTT.

The rearrangement links TRBV5-6 to TRBJ2-3; weak D call: TRBD2 (5 bases). V shed 3 bases and J shed 1 base, with 12 bases lying between them. The CDR3 runs to 15 residues. Germline V CDR1 and CDR2: SGHDT, YYEEEE. The CDR3 nucleotides are TGTGCCAGCAGCTGGGTGGATAGCGGCACAGATACGCAGTATTTT. Translating gives CASSWVDSGTDTQYF.

The CDR3 region is CSVGDRENQPQHF. CDR3 bases: TGCAGCGTGGGCGACAGGGAGAATCAGCCCCAGCATTTT. The chain uses TRBV29-1 and TRBJ1-5; 7 nucleotides align to TRBD1. The CDR3 has 13 residues. Germline V CDR1 and CDR2: SQVTM, ANQGSEA. The ends lost 6 bases at V and 4 bases at J; junction bases unmatched: 6.

This clone occurred a few times. The chain's CDR3 is CASSSTRDRAYTF. The CDR3 DNA reads TGTGCCAGCAGCTCTACTCGGGACAGGGCCTACACCTTC. The chain employs TRBV7-3 and TRBJ1-2; 9 bases map to TRBD1. This CDR3 region has 13 residues. Per germline, CDR1 SGHTA and CDR2 FQGTGA. V was clipped by 4 bases and J by 10 bases; unmatched bases: 7.

This clone was observed once. J is TRBJ2-7 and V is TRBV12-3 or TRBV12-4; a possible D gene is TRBD2 (5 bases). The V and J ends lost 6 bases and 1 base respectively, with 7 bases between them. The CDR3 is made up of 12 amino acids. The CDR3 region has the DNA TGTGCCAGCAGCTGGACTTCCTACGAGCAGTACTTC. The encoded protein is CASSWTSYEQYF.

The chain recombines TRBV28 with TRBJ2-7, with D possibly matching TRBD1 (6 bases). Trimming pared 6 bases from V and 0 bases from J, leaving 15 bases between. The CDR3 sequence is 15 residues long. Germline V gene sequence: CDR1 MDHEN, CDR2 SYDVKM. The CDR3 loop is CASSARQVISYEQYF. The DNA for the CDR3 is TGTGCCAGCAGCGCGAGACAGGTTATCTCCTACGAGCAGTACTTC.

This clone is deemed medium-sized. V gene TRBV20-1 combines with J gene TRBJ1-5; no definite D call. Trimming removed 3 bases at V and 1 base at J, with 4 bases between. Per germline, CDR1 DFQATT and CDR2 SNEGSKA (reference sequence). The CDR3 contains 12 residues. The CDR3 sequence: CSASSSNQPQHF. The CDR3 DNA reads as TGCAGTGCTAGTTCCAGCAATCAGCCCCAGCATTTT.

This chain links TRBV19 with TRBJ1-2; 11 nucleotides align to TRBD1. The CDR3 length is 16 residues. V trimming: 0 bases; J trimming: 7 bases; junction bases outside the gene matches: 7. Germline V lookup: CDR1 LNHDA, CDR2 SQIVND (reference sequence). CDR3 amino acids: CASSIDGTGGPGGYTF. The DNA for the CDR3 is TGTGCCAGTAGTATAGATGGGACAGGGGGTCCGGGTGGCTACACCTTC.